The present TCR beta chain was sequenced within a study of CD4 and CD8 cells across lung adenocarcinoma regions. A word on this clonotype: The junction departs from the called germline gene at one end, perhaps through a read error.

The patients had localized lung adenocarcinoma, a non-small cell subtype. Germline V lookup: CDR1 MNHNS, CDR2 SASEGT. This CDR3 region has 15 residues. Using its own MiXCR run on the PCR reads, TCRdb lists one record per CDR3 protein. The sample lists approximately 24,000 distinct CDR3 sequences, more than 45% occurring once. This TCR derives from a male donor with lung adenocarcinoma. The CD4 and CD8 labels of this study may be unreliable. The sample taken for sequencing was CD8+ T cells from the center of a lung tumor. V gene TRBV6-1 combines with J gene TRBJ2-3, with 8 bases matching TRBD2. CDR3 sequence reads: CASSKVGLAKDTQYF. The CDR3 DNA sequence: TGTGCCAGCTCCAAAGTCGGACTAGCCAAAGATACGCAGTACTTT.